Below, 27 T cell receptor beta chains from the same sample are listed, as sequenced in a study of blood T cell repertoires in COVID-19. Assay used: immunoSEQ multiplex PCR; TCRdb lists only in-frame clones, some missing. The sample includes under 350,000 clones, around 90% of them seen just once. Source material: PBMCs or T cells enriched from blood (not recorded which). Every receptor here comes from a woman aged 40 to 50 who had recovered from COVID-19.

CDR3 nucleotide sequence: TGTGCCAGCAGCCAAGGGACAGGGGGGACTGAAGCTTTCTTT. This codes for CASSQGTGGTEAFF. The V and J genes are TRBV3-1 (or the pseudogene TRBV3-2) and TRBJ1-1; TRBD1 agrees at 10 bases. From germline, CDR1 is LGHDT and CDR2 YNNKEL (reference sequence). The length of the CDR3 is 14 residues. J lost 5 bases, V lost 1 base, and 1 base had no gene match.

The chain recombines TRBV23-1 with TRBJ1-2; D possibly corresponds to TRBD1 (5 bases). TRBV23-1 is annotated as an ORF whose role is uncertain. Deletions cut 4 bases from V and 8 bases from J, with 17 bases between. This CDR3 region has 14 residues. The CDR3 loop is CASSLGGEEVGYTF. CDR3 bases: TGCGCCAGCAGTCTCGGGGGGGAGGAGGTCGGCTACACCTTC.

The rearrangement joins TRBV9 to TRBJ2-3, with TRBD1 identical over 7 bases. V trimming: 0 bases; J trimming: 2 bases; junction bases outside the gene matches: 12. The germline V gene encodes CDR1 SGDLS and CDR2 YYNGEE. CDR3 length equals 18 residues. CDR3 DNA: TGTGCCAGCAGCGTAGATGCTCAACAGGGGCTTATCACAGATACGCAGTATTTT. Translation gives CASSVDAQQGLITDTQYF.

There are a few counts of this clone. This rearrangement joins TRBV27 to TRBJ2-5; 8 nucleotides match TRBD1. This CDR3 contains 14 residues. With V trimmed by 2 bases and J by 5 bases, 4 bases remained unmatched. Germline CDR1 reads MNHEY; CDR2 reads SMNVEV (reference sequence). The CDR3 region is CASSLRTGFETQYF. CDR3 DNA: TGTGCCAGCAGTTTAAGGACAGGGTTCGAGACCCAGTACTTC.

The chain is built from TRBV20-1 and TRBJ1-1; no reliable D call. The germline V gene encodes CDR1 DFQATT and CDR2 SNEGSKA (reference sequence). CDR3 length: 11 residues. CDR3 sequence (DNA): TGCACCCCTAGGTTGAACACTGAAGCTTTCTTT. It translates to CTPRLNTEAFF.

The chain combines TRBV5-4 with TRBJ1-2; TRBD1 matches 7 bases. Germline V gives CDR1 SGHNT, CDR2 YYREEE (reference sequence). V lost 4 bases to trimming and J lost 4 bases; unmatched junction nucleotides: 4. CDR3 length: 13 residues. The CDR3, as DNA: TGTGCCAGCAGCCGAACAGGGGCCTATGGCTACACCTTC. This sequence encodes CASSRTGAYGYTF.

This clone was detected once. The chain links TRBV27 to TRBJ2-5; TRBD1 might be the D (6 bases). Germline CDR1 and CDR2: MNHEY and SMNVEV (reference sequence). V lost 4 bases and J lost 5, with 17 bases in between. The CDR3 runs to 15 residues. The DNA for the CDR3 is TGTGCCAGCAGTTCCTTATTTGGCAGGGGTGAGACCCAGTACTTC. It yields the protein CASSSLFGRGETQYF.

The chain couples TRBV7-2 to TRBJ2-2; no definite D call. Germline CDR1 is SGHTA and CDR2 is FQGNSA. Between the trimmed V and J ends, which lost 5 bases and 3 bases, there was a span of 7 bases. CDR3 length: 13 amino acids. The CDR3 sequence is CASSDTYTGELFF. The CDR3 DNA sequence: TGTGCCAGCAGCGATACTTACACCGGGGAGCTGTTTTTT.

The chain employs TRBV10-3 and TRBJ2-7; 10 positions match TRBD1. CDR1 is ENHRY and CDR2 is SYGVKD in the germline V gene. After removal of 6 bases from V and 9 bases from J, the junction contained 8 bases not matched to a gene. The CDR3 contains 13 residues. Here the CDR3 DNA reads TGTGCCATCAGGAGGGACAGGGGCGTTGGGCAGTACTTC. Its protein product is CAIRRDRGVGQYF.

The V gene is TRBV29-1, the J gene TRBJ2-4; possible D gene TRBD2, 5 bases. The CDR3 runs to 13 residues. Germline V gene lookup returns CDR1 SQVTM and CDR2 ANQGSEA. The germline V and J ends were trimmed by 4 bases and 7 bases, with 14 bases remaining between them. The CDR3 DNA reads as TGCAGCGTTGGTCGTCGTGGGGAGAACATTCAGTACTTC. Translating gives CSVGRRGENIQYF.

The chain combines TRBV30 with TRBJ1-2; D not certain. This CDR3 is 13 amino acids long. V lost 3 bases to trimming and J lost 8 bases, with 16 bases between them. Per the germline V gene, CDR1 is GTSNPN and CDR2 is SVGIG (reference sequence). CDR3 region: CAWSPDLTLGYTF. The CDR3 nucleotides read TGTGCCTGGAGCCCCGATCTGACTTTGGGCTACACCTTC.

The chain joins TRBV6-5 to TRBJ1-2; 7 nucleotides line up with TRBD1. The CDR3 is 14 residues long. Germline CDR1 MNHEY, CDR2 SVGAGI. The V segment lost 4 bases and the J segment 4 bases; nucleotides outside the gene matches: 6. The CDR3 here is CASSSDRSFYGYTF. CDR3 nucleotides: TGTGCCAGCAGTTCGGACAGGTCCTTCTATGGCTACACCTTC.

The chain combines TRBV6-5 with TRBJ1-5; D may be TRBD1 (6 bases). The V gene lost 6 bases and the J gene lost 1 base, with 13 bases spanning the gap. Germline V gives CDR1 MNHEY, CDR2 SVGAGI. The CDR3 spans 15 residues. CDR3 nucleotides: TGTGCCAGCAGAGGTTTGGGACAAAGCAATCAGCCCCAGCATTTT. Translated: CASRGLGQSNQPQHF.

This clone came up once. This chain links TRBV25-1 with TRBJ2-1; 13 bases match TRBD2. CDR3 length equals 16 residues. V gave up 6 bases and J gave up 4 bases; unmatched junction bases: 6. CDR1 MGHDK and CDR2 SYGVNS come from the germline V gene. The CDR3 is CASRAGTSGKYNEQFF. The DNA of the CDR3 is TGTGCCAGCAGAGCCGGGACTAGCGGGAAGTACAATGAGCAGTTCTTC.

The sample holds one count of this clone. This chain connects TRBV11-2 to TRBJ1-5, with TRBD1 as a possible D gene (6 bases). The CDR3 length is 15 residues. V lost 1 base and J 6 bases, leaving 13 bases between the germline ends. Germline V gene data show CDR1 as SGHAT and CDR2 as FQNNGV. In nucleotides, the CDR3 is TGTGCCAGCAGCTTAGTGCCAGGGGTTAGTCAGCCCCAGCATTTT. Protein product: CASSLVPGVSQPQHF. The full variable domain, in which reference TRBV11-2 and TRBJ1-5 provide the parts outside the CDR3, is EAGVAQSPRYKIIEKRQSVAFWCNPISGHATLYWYQQILGQGPKLLIQFQNNGVVDDSQLPKDRFSAERLKGVDSTLKIQPAKLEDSAVYLCASSLVPGVSQPQHFGDGTRLSIL.

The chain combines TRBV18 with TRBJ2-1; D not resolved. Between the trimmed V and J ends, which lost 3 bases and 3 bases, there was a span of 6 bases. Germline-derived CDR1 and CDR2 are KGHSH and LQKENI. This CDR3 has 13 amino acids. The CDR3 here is CASSPQNYNEQFF. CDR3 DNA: TGTGCCAGCTCACCCCAGAACTACAATGAGCAGTTCTTC.

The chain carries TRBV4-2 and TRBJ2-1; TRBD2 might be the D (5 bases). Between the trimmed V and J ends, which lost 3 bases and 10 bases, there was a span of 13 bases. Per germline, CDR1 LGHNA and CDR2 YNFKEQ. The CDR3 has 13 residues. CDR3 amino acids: CASSQARPGEQFF. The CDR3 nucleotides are TGTGCCAGCAGCCAGGCCCGGCCGGGAGAGCAGTTCTTC.

CDR3: CSVVEQLNTEAFF. CDR3 in DNA: TGCAGCGTTGTCGAACAGCTAAACACTGAAGCTTTCTTT. This chain uses TRBV29-1 with TRBJ1-1; no clear D. Between the trimmed V and J ends, which lost 4 bases and 2 bases, there was a span of 11 bases. The germline V gene has CDR1 SQVTM and CDR2 ANQGSEA. CDR3 length equals 13 residues.

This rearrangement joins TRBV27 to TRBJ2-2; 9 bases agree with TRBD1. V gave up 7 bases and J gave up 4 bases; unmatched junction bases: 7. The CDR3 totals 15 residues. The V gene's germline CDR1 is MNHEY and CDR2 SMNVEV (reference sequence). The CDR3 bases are TGTGCCAGCAAACCACAGGGGGCTCTCACCGGGGAGCTGTTTTTT. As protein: CASKPQGALTGELFF.

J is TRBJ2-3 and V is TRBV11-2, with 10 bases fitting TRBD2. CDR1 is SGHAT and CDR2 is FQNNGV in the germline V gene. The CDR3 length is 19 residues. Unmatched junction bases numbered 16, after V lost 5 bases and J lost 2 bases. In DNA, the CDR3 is TGTGCCAGCAGCGCGGAGGGTGGTGGTAGCGGGGGGTCCACAGATACGCAGTATTTT. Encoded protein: CASSAEGGGSGGSTDTQYF.

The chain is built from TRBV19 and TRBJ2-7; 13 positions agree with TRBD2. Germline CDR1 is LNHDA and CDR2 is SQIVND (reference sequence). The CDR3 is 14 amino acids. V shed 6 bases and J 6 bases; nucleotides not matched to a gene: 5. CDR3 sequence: CASSVGLAGVEQYF. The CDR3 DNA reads TGTGCCAGTAGCGTAGGACTAGCGGGAGTCGAGCAGTACTTC.

This chain's CDR3 is CASSLRQGAYEQYF. The CDR3 bases are TGTGCCAGCAGTTTAAGACAGGGGGCCTACGAGCAGTACTTC. This chain connects TRBV27 to TRBJ2-7; 9 positions agree with TRBD1. The V segment lost 2 bases and the J segment 2 bases; nucleotides outside the gene matches: 1. The length of the CDR3 is 14 residues. Germline-derived CDR1 and CDR2 are MNHEY and SMNVEV (reference sequence).

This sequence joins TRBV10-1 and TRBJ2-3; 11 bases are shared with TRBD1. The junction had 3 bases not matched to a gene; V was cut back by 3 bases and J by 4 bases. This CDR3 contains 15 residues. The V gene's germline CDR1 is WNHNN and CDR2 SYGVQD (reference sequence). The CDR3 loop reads CASSDGGQGADTQYF. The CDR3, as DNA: TGCGCCAGCAGTGATGGGGGACAGGGGGCAGATACGCAGTATTTT.

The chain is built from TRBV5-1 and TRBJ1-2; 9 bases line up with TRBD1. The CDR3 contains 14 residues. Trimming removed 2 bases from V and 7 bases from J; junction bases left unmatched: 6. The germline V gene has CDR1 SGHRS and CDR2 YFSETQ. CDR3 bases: TGCGCCAGCAGCTTAATACAGGGGGCGAGTGGCTACACCTTC. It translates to CASSLIQGASGYTF.

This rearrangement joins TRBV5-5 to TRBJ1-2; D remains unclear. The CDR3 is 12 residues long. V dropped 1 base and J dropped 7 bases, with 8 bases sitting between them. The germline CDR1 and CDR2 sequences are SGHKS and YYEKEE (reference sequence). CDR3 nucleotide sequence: TGTGCCAGCAGCTTGACAGACCGTGGCTACACCTTC. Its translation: CASSLTDRGYTF.

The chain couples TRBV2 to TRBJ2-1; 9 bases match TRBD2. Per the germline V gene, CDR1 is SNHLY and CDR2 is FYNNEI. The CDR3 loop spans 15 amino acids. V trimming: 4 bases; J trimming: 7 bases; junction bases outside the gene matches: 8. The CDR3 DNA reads TGTGCCAGCAGTGTAGGGCGGGGGGGCGAGAATGAGCAGTTCTTC. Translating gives CASSVGRGGENEQFF.

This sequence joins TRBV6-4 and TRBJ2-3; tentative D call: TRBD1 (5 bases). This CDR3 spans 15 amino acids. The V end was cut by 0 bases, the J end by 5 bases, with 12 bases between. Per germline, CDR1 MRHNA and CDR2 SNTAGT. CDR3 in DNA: TGTGCCAGCAGTGACTCGGCGACAGCTGGAGATACGCAGTATTTT. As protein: CASSDSATAGDTQYF.